This T cell receptor beta chain appears in the sequencing data of a study of T cell changes during pregnancy in multiple sclerosis. Data came from immunoSEQ multiplex PCR; TCRdb stores just in-frame clones and leaves some out. Of over 65,000 clones in the sample, 91% are singletons; the top ten hold around 2.3%. A single count supports this clone. The material was peripheral blood, obtained in the first trimester of pregnancy. The TCR was taken from a female donor with multiple sclerosis, enrolled in a pregnancy study.

CDR3 in amino acids: CASSRGEDTYGYTF. Written as DNA, the CDR3 is TGTGCCAGCAGCCGCGGGGAGGACACCTATGGCTACACCTTC. The chain employs TRBV7-9 and TRBJ1-2; TRBD1 is a possible D gene (5 bases). Trimming shortened V by 5 bases and J by 4 bases, and 14 bases separated the two germline ends. The CDR3 consists of 14 residues. Germline CDR1 SEHNR, CDR2 FQNEAQ (reference sequence). The full variable domain, completed using reference TRBV7-9 and TRBJ1-2, is DTGVSQNPRHKITKRGQNVTFRCDPISEHNRLYWYRQTLGQGPEFLTYFQNEAQLEKSRLLSDRFSAERPKGSFSTLEIQRTEQGDSAMYLCASSRGEDTYGYTFGSGTRLTVV.